These 18 T cell receptor beta chains were sequenced from one sample in a study of blood T cell repertoires in COVID-19. Libraries were prepared by immunoSEQ multiplex PCR; TCRdb keeps only in-frame clonotypes and omits some of them. The table lists a few hundred thousand clones, approximately 83% of them singletons. Material: PBMCs or T cells enriched from blood (not recorded which). Receptors originate from a man younger than 40 who had recovered from COVID-19.

The count of this clone is one. This chain connects TRBV6-5 to TRBJ1-1; D is uncertain. V was clipped by 4 bases and J by 0 bases, with 6 bases between them. CDR1 MNHEY and CDR2 SVGAGI come from the germline V gene. The length of the CDR3 is 13 residues. The CDR3 nucleotides read TGTGCCAGCAGTTTTAGCGTGAACACTGAAGCTTTCTTT. Its translation is CASSFSVNTEAFF.

This clone has more than one count but fewer than ten. V usage is TRBV6-4 and J usage is TRBJ2-7, with D maybe TRBD1 (5 bases). This CDR3 comprises 15 residues. Per germline, CDR1 MRHNA and CDR2 SNTAGT. Trimming removed 9 bases from V and 2 bases from J, with 20 bases in between. The CDR3 DNA reads TGTGCCAGGGCTAGGACGGACACTCCAACCTACGAGCAGTACTTC. Amino acid sequence: CARARTDTPTYEQYF.

In nucleotides, the CDR3 is TGTGCCATCAGTGAATATTTTTTGGGACTAGCGGGCACCGGGGAGCTGTTTTTT. Protein sequence: CAISEYFLGLAGTGELFF. The chain combines TRBV10-3 with TRBJ2-2; 12 nucleotides align to TRBD2. Unmatched junction bases numbered 9, after V lost 3 bases and J lost 4 bases. The CDR3 is made up of 18 amino acids. The germline V gene has CDR1 ENHRY and CDR2 SYGVKD.

The table lists this clone with many counts. The chain links TRBV4-2 to TRBJ1-6; possible D gene TRBD1, 6 bases. Germline CDR1 LGHNA, CDR2 YNFKEQ. The V end lost 0 bases, the J end lost 8 bases, and 11 bases lay between the germline ends. The CDR3 length is 15 residues. CDR3 sequence reads: CASSQDTGSYSPLHF. The CDR3 DNA is TGTGCCAGCAGCCAAGACACAGGGAGTTATTCACCCCTCCACTTT.

V is TRBV24-1 and J is TRBJ2-2, with D perhaps TRBD2 (5 bases). The CDR3 runs 15 residues. The ends were cut back, 5 bases at V and 5 bases at J, with 14 bases in the middle. Germline V gene lookup returns CDR1 KGHDR and CDR2 SFDVKD. The chain's CDR3 is CATSVSGSRTGELFF. CDR3 coding DNA: TGTGCCACCAGTGTATCGGGGTCCCGAACCGGGGAGCTGTTTTTT.

Many counts were recorded for this clone. The CDR3, as DNA: TGTGCCACCCGCGACAGGGTTGCTGGAAACACCATATATTTT. Translation: CATRDRVAGNTIYF. The chain has TRBV15 and TRBJ1-3; TRBD1 agrees at 7 bases. Germline V gives CDR1 LNHNV, CDR2 YYDKDF (reference sequence). J was trimmed by 2 bases and V by 8 bases; bases with no gene match: 6. There are 14 residues in the CDR3. Full variable domain (rest looked up from reference TRBV15 and TRBJ1-3): DAMVIQNPRYQVTQFGKPVTLSCSQTLNHNVMYWYQQKSSQAPKLLFHYYDKDFNNEADTPDNFQSRRPNTSFCFLDIRSPGLGDTAMYLCATRDRVAGNTIYFGEGSWLTVV.

The chain recombines TRBV12-5 with TRBJ2-2; TRBD1 aligns across 8 bases. Losses at the gene ends were 5 bases for V and 0 bases for J; bases not matched to a gene: 2. Germline V gene lookup returns CDR1 LGHNT and CDR2 FRNRAP. The CDR3 covers 15 residues. CDR3 in DNA: TGTGCTAGTGGTGCGGGACAGGCGAACACCGGGGAGCTGTTTTTT. The encoded protein is CASGAGQANTGELFF.

This chain links TRBV5-6 with TRBJ2-1; 9 bases agree with TRBD1. The ends lost 4 bases at V and 2 bases at J; junction bases unmatched: 4. This CDR3 region has 15 residues. Germline CDR1 and CDR2: SGHDT and YYEEEE. The chain's CDR3 is CASSVDRGTYNEQFF. CDR3 coding DNA: TGTGCCAGCAGCGTCGACAGGGGGACCTACAATGAGCAGTTCTTC. Filled out from reference TRBV5-6 and TRBJ2-1, the complete variable domain reads DAGVTQSPTHLIKTRGQQVTLRCSPKSGHDTVSWYQQALGQGPQFIFQYYEEEERQRGNFPDRFSGHQFPNYSSELNVNALLLGDSALYLCASSVDRGTYNEQFFGPGTRLTVL.

The CDR3 DNA is TGTGCCAGCAGCCTAGTATCCGTACGGGGAACTGAAGCTTTCTTT. It yields the protein CASSLVSVRGTEAFF. The rearrangement joins TRBV7-8 to TRBJ1-1, with unresolved D. Per germline, CDR1 SGHVS and CDR2 FQNEAQ. Trimming cost V 5 bases and J 5 bases, with 18 bases left between them. The CDR3 sequence is 15 residues long.

The chain combines TRBV7-2 with TRBJ2-7; D is possibly TRBD2 (6 bases). Germline loops: CDR1 SGHTA, CDR2 FQGNSA. CDR3 size: 16 residues. The V end lost 5 bases, the J end lost 2 bases, and 19 bases lay between the germline ends. CDR3: CASSARLESLTYEQYF. The DNA for the CDR3 is TGTGCCAGCAGCGCCCGACTAGAGTCGCTAACCTACGAGCAGTACTTC.

The chain carries TRBV13 and TRBJ2-1, with D tentatively TRBD1 (6 bases). Trimming removed 5 bases from V and 4 bases from J, with 15 bases in between. This CDR3 has 15 residues. Germline CDR1 is PRHDT and CDR2 is FYEKMQ (reference sequence). The CDR3 protein is CASSDTRGVYNEQFF. The CDR3 DNA is TGTGCCAGCAGCGATACCAGGGGCGTGTACAATGAGCAGTTCTTC. Using reference TRBV13 and TRBJ2-1 for the parts outside the CDR3, the full variable domain is AAGVIQSPRHLIKEKRETATLKCYPIPRHDTVYWYQQGPGQDPQFLISFYEKMQSDKGSIPDRFSAQQFSDYHSELNMSSLELGDSALYFCASSDTRGVYNEQFFGPGTRLTVL.

This clone was seen a single time. This chain uses TRBV18 with TRBJ2-7, with 7 bases aligning to TRBD1. The CDR3 is made up of 14 amino acids. V lost 3 bases and J lost 6; bases outside the gene matches: 8. Germline CDR1 KGHSH, CDR2 LQKENI. The CDR3 nucleotides are TGTGCCAGCTCACCGGACAGGACAGGAGTCGAGCAGTACTTC. This gives the protein CASSPDRTGVEQYF.

This clone occurred once. V usage is TRBV18 and J usage is TRBJ2-1, with D perhaps matching TRBD1 (6 bases). The germline V and J ends were trimmed by 3 bases and 5 bases, with 14 bases remaining between them. Germline V gene sequence: CDR1 KGHSH, CDR2 LQKENI. CDR3 length: 15 residues. The CDR3 DNA sequence: TGTGCCAGCTCACCCTGGGCAGGGGCCAACAATGAGCAGTTCTTC. This encodes CASSPWAGANNEQFF.

The V gene is TRBV5-1, the J gene TRBJ1-2; tentatively, D is TRBD1 (5 bases). This CDR3 is 16 amino acids long. V was pared by 2 bases and J by 3 bases, with 17 bases between. Germline-derived CDR1 and CDR2 are SGHRS and YFSETQ. CDR3: CASSLQTSREDYGYTF. In DNA, the CDR3 is TGCGCCAGCAGCTTACAAACAAGCAGGGAAGACTATGGCTACACCTTC.

The V gene is TRBV3-1 (or the pseudogene TRBV3-2), the J gene TRBJ2-7; 9 bases are shared with TRBD1. The germline V gene has CDR1 LGHDT and CDR2 YNNKEL (reference sequence). The CDR3 covers 15 residues. V gave up 0 bases and J gave up 5 bases; unmatched junction bases: 5. Written as DNA, the CDR3 is TGTGCCAGCAGCCAAGAGGGAACAGGGGGCAACGAGCAGTACTTC. Residues: CASSQEGTGGNEQYF.

This clone was detected only once. The CDR3 is CATSDRSMGGRNEKLFF. For the CDR3, the DNA is TGTGCCACCAGTGATCGGTCCATGGGCGGGAGAAATGAAAAACTGTTTTTT. The chain recombines TRBV24-1 with TRBJ1-4; no reliable D call. V gave up 3 bases and J gave up 5 bases, with 18 bases separating them. CDR3 length equals 17 residues. Germline loops: CDR1 KGHDR, CDR2 SFDVKD.

This chain uses TRBV5-1 with TRBJ2-3, with a tentative D call TRBD2 (5 bases). The CDR3 runs 15 residues. The V and J ends lost 6 bases and 0 bases respectively, with 14 bases between them. Germline lookup yields CDR1 SGHRS and CDR2 YFSETQ. CDR3 in DNA: TGCGCCAGCATCCCGGGTAGCGCTAGCACAGATACGCAGTATTTT. Protein: CASIPGSASTDTQYF.

This clone was recorded once. The chain links TRBV13 to TRBJ2-7; 7 nucleotides line up with TRBD1. Germline CDR1 and CDR2: PRHDT and FYEKMQ (reference sequence). Trimming cost V 5 bases and J 6 bases; bases outside gene matches: 7. The CDR3 extends over 13 amino acids. CDR3: CASSRQGSSEQYF. The CDR3 DNA follows: TGTGCCAGCAGCCGACAGGGATCATCCGAGCAGTACTTC.